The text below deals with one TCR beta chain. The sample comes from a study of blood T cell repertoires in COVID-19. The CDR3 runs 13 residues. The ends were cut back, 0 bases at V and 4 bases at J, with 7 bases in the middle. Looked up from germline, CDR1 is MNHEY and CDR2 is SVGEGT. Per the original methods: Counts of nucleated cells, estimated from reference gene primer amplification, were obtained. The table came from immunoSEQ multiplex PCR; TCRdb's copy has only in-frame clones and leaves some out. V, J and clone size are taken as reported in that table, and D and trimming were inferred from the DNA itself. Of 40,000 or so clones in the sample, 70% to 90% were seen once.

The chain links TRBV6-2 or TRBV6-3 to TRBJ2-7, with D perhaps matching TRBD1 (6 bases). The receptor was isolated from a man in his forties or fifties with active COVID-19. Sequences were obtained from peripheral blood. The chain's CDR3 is CASSYSRGYEQYF. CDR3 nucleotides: TGTGCCAGCAGTTACTCCAGGGGATACGAGCAGTACTTC.